This record concerns one TCR beta chain sequence. What it binds is not known. The CDR3 covers 14 residues. V was shortened by 0 bases and J by 1 base, with 7 bases between the two germline ends. Germline CDR1 and CDR2: GTSNPN and SVGIG (reference sequence). These data belong to a study of cytomegalovirus exposure and HLA in healthy donors. Only in-frame clones appear in the TCRdb table, and some are missing; sequencing was by immunoSEQ multiplex PCR. The sample lists about 140,000 clones, around 90% occurring once. Broader study findings: Confirmation in vitro established that a few CMV-associated chains were specific for CMV antigens.

This chain connects TRBV30 to TRBJ2-1, with TRBD2 as a possible D gene (5 bases). Material: PBMCs. The receptor's source is a woman aged 18 to 35 in good health and CMV-seropositive. Here the CDR3 reads CAWSVVASYNEQFF. In DNA, the CDR3 is TGTGCCTGGAGTGTAGTAGCGTCCTACAATGAGCAGTTCTTC.